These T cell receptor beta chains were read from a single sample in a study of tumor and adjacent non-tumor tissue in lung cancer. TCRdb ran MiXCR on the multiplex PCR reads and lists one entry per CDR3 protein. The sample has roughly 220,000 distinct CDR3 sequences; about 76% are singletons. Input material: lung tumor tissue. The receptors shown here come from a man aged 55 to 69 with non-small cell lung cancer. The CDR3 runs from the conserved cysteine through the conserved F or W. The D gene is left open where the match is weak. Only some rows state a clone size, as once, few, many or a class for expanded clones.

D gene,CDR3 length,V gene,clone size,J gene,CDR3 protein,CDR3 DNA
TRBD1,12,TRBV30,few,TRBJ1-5,CACGQGNQPQHF,TGTGCCTGTGGACAGGGGAATCAGCCCCAGCATTTT
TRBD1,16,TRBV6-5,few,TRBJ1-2,CASSTTTGESHYGYTF,TGTGCCAGCAGTACCACGACAGGGGAGAGTCACTATGGCTACACCTTC
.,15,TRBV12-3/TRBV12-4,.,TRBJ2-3,CANTSWNSPTETQYF,TGTGCCAACACCTCTTGGAATAGCCCCACAGAAACGCAGTATTTT
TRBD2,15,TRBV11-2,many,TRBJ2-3,CASRLQRGSTDTQYF,TGTGCCAGCAGATTACAGCGGGGGAGCACAGATACGCAGTATTTT
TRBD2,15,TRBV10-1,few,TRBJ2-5,CASSRVGTTQETQYF,TGCGCCAGCAGCAGGGTCGGGACTACCCAAGAGACCCAGTACTTC
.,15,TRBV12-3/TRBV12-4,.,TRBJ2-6,CDSIQGRSGVKVLTF,TGTGACAGCATCCAGGGACGATCTGGGGTCAAGGTCCTGACTTTC
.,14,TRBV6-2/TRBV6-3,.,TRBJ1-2,CASSYSIGGHGYTF,TGTGCCAGCAGTTACTCGATAGGTGGCCATGGCTACACCTTC
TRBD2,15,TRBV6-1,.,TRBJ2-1,CTSGAGTSGTGEQFF,TGTACCAGCGGAGCCGGGACTAGCGGGACGGGAGAGCAGTTCTTC
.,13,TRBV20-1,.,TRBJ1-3,CSARATGGSTIYF,TGCAGTGCTAGGGCCACTGGCGGAAGCACCATATATTTT
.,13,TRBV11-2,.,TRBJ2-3,CASCLDRRDTQYF,TGTGCCAGCTGCTTAGATCGAAGGGATACGCAGTATTTT
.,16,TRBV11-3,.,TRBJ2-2,CASSPRYFCDTGELFF,TGTGCCAGCAGCCCCCGATATTTTTGCGACACCGGGGAACTGTTTTTT
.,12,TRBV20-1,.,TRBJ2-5,CNARQGGEAQYF,TGCAATGCGAGGCAGGGGGGAGAGGCCCAGTACTTC
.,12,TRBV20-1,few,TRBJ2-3,CSGEGGPDTQYF,TGCAGTGGGGAGGGGGGGCCGGATACGCAGTATTTT
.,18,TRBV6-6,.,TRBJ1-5,CASSYPKHRDEGNQPQHF,TGTGCCAGCAGTTACCCTAAACACAGGGACGAGGGCAATCAGCCTCAGCATTTT
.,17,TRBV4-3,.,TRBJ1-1,CTTSQDVPGSSGTEAIF,TGCACCACTAGCCAAGACGTTCCGGGCAGTTCGGGCACTGAAGCTATCTTT
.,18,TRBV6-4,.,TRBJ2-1,CDSSESARGKRTYNEQFF,TGTGACAGCAGTGAGTCTGCTAGGGGGAAAAGGACCTACAATGAGCAGTTCTTC
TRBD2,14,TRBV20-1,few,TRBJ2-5,CSASTRGGLETQYF,TGCAGTGCTAGTACTCGCGGGGGGCTGGAAACCCAGTACTTC
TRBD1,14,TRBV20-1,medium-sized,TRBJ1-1,CSARVQGNSPEAFF,TGCAGTGCTAGAGTACAGGGGAATAGCCCTGAAGCTTTCTTT
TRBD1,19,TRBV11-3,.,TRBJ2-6,CSSSHPIRVRGLIANVLTF,TGCTCCAGCAGCCACCCGATCCGGGTCAGGGGGCTTATTGCCAACGTCCTGACTTTC
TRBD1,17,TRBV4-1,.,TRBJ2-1,CASNQDQGPRGRGEQFF,TGCGCCAGCAACCAGGATCAGGGCCCCAGGGGGCGGGGTGAGCAGTTCTTC